One and the same sample provided the 32 T cell receptor beta chains below, sequenced in a study of blood T cells in healthy people across ages. A J-beta primer mix and a sample-barcoded 5' primer were used in a second PCR of roughly 7 to 12 cycles. MiXCR was run by TCRdb on the 5' RACE reads, yielding one entry per CDR3 protein. The sample lists fewer than 800,000 distinct CDR3 sequences; under 25% were seen once. Sequencing was done on a sample of blood. These receptors all come from a man between 65 and 85 years old in good health.

V and J are TRBV20-1 and TRBJ1-1, with D possibly being TRBD1 (5 bases). The CDR3 is 12 residues long. Germline CDR1 reads DFQATT; CDR2 reads SNEGSKA (reference sequence). The ends were cut back, 3 bases at V and 6 bases at J, with 11 bases in the middle. The chain's CDR3 is CSASGGGPEAFF. CDR3 bases: TGCAGTGCTAGCGGGGGAGGGCCTGAAGCTTTCTTT.

V usage is TRBV14 and J usage is TRBJ2-5; D possibly corresponds to TRBD1 (6 bases). The J call may be mistaken, given a closer DNA end match to TRBJ2-7. The CDR3 covers 16 residues. Germline assignment: CDR1 SGHDN and CDR2 FVKESK. CDR3 loop: CASSQGWATGLYEQYF. In nucleotides, the CDR3 is TGTGCCAGCAGCCAAGGATGGGCGACAGGCCTCTACGAGCAGTACTTC.

This clonotype was recorded at least ten times. This chain uses TRBV7-6 with TRBJ2-7; 8 positions match TRBD2. Germline V gene lookup returns CDR1 SGHVS and CDR2 FNYEAQ. Unmatched junction bases numbered 9, after V lost 1 base and J lost 4 bases. The CDR3 is 16 residues long. Here the CDR3 reads CASSLGDFAGGYEQYF. The CDR3 DNA reads TGTGCCAGCAGCTTAGGGGACTTTGCGGGAGGTTACGAGCAGTACTTC.

The V and J genes are TRBV6-1 and TRBJ2-7, with TRBD2 matching over 13 bases. The CDR3 has 15 amino acids. Per germline, CDR1 MNHNS and CDR2 SASEGT. V trimming: 6 bases; J trimming: 4 bases; junction bases outside the gene matches: 6. The CDR3 loop reads CASRGGTSGIYEQYF. The CDR3 DNA follows: TGTGCCAGCAGGGGCGGGACTAGCGGGATTTACGAGCAGTACTTC.

This chain joins TRBV25-1 and TRBJ2-1, with D possibly being TRBD1 (5 bases). The DNA end is a closer match to TRBJ2-7, so the J assignment may be wrong. Germline CDR1 reads MGHDK; CDR2 reads SYGVNS. The CDR3 totals 14 residues. CDR3 sequence: CASSEPGLRYEQYF. The CDR3 DNA reads as TGTGCCAGCAGTGAACCAGGGCTAAGGTACGAGCAGTACTTC.

This clonotype was counted only a few times. The V and J genes are TRBV20-1 and TRBJ2-5; D is perhaps TRBD2 (7 bases). Deletions cut 1 base from V and 2 bases from J, with 23 bases between. Germline lookup yields CDR1 DFQATT and CDR2 SNEGSKA (reference sequence). CDR3 length equals 18 residues. The CDR3 region is CSARVNWERDKNQETQYF. CDR3 nucleotide sequence: TGCAGTGCTAGAGTCAATTGGGAGCGGGACAAGAATCAAGAGACCCAGTACTTC.

This clonotype occurred a few times. The genes are TRBV6-5 and TRBJ2-4, with D tentatively TRBD1 (8 bases). Germline lookup yields CDR1 MNHEY and CDR2 SVGAGI. Trimming removed 5 bases at V and 2 bases at J, with 16 bases between. The CDR3 runs to 16 residues. This CDR3 reads CASSRTGSGTKNIQYF. The CDR3 nucleotides read TGTGCCAGCAGTAGGACAGGGAGCGGGACCAAAAACATTCAGTACTTC.

The chain employs TRBV5-4 and TRBJ2-2; 13 bases map to TRBD2. The trim removed 5 bases at V and 3 bases at J, leaving 4 bases unmatched. The CDR3 extends over 16 amino acids. The V gene's germline CDR1 is SGHNT and CDR2 YYREEE (reference sequence). The CDR3 reads CASRPGLAGHTGELFF. The CDR3 nucleotides are TGTGCCAGCAGACCGGGACTAGCGGGACACACCGGGGAGCTGTTTTTT.

This clonotype was counted only a few times. This chain links TRBV12-3 or TRBV12-4 with TRBJ2-5; D is ambiguous. V lost 4 bases and J lost 0, with 12 bases in between. The CDR3 is 15 residues long. DNA of the CDR3: TGTGCCAGCAGTTACTATGATAGTTACCAAGAGACCCAGTACTTC. As protein: CASSYYDSYQETQYF.

This chain connects TRBV20-1 to TRBJ2-5, with 7 bases lining up with TRBD1. V gave up 0 bases and J gave up 4 bases; unmatched junction bases: 8. Germline V CDR1 and CDR2: DFQATT, SNEGSKA (reference sequence). The length of the CDR3 is 15 residues. CDR3 in amino acids: CSARDGRQGPETQYF. The CDR3 nucleotides are TGCAGTGCTAGAGATGGGCGACAGGGCCCAGAGACCCAGTACTTC.

The chain combines TRBV5-6 with TRBJ2-1; tentatively, D is TRBD1 (9 bases). The CDR3 is made up of 17 amino acids. CDR1 and CDR2 (germline): SGHDT, YYEEEE. The V end was cut by 4 bases, the J end by 7 bases, with 24 bases between. CDR3 bases: TGTGCCAGCAGCCGAGGGGTAGCGGGGACAGGGACTAATGAGCAGTTCTTC. It is translated as CASSRGVAGTGTNEQFF. Full variable domain (rest looked up from reference TRBV5-6 and TRBJ2-1): DAGVTQSPTHLIKTRGQQVTLRCSPKSGHDTVSWYQQALGQGPQFIFQYYEEEERQRGNFPDRFSGHQFPNYSSELNVNALLLGDSALYLCASSRGVAGTGTNEQFFGPGTRLTVL.

This clonotype was recorded a few times. A much larger clone differs from this one at a single base, so this may be a read error. V is TRBV20-1 and J is TRBJ2-5; 8 bases are a match to TRBD1. The germline gives CDR1 DFQATT, CDR2 SNEGSKA (reference sequence). The CDR3 is made up of 14 amino acids. In DNA form, the CDR3 reads TGCAGTGCTAGACAGGGGGCGAAGGAAGAGGCCCAGTACTTC. Protein product: CSARQGAKEEAQYF.

This clonotype has a handful of counts. V gene TRBV20-1 combines with J gene TRBJ2-1; 7 bases align to TRBD2. The J call could be wrong; TRBJ2-7 is a better fit for the DNA end. This CDR3 region has 12 residues. CDR1 and CDR2 (germline): DFQATT, SNEGSKA (reference sequence). CDR3 residues: CSGAGVMDEQYF. The CDR3 nucleotides read TGCAGTGGGGCGGGAGTGATGGACGAGCAGTACTTC.

This chain uses TRBV28 with TRBJ2-7; the match to TRBD1 covers 8 bases. The junction had 8 bases not matched to a gene; V was cut back by 2 bases and J by 5 bases. The CDR3 has 15 amino acids. Germline CDR1 reads MDHEN; CDR2 reads SYDVKM. CDR3 sequence: CASSLGQGDIDEQYF. The CDR3 DNA follows: TGTGCCAGCAGTTTAGGACAGGGTGATATAGACGAGCAGTACTTC.

The rearrangement joins TRBV10-3 to TRBJ2-2; D gene unclear. The length of the CDR3 is 13 residues. V lost 6 bases, J lost 2 bases, and 7 bases lay in between. Looked up from germline, CDR1 is ENHRY and CDR2 is SYGVKD. This CDR3 is CAISETNTGELFF. For the CDR3, the DNA is TGTGCCATCAGCGAAACAAACACCGGGGAGCTGTTTTTT.

This clonotype was counted many times. This sequence joins TRBV7-2 and TRBJ2-5; D not resolved. Trimming stripped 4 bases from V and 5 bases from J, with 8 bases between. There are 12 residues in the CDR3. Germline V gene lookup returns CDR1 SGHTA and CDR2 FQGNSA. The CDR3 loop is CASSSSMETQYF. The CDR3 DNA sequence: TGTGCCAGCAGCTCCTCTATGGAGACCCAGTACTTC.

V usage is TRBV20-1 and J usage is TRBJ2-1, with TRBD2 as a possible D gene (6 bases). Trimming shortened V by 0 bases and J by 0 bases, and 12 bases separated the two germline ends. CDR1 DFQATT and CDR2 SNEGSKA come from the germline V gene (reference sequence). This CDR3 spans 16 amino acids. Written as DNA, the CDR3 is TGCAGTGCTAGAGACTACGGCGGGGCCTCCTACAATGAGCAGTTCTTC. Protein sequence: CSARDYGGASYNEQFF.

The CDR3 nucleotides are TGTGCCAGCAGGTCCGCGGGGCTAGCGGGAGGAGGAGATACGCAGTATTTT. The encoded protein is CASRSAGLAGGGDTQYF. This chain links TRBV13 with TRBJ2-3, with 11 nucleotides matching TRBD2. Germline V gene lookup returns CDR1 PRHDT and CDR2 FYEKMQ (reference sequence). The V and J ends lost 6 bases and 5 bases, in that order; junction bases with no gene match: 13. There are 17 residues in the CDR3.

This clonotype was counted only a few times. The V gene is TRBV20-1, the J gene TRBJ2-3, with 7 bases aligning to TRBD2. Trimming removed 1 base from V and 4 bases from J; junction bases left unmatched: 5. The germline gives CDR1 DFQATT, CDR2 SNEGSKA (reference sequence). The CDR3 length is 14 residues. The CDR3 loop is CSARAGGPPDTQYF. In nucleotides, the CDR3 is TGCAGTGCTAGAGCGGGAGGTCCACCAGATACGCAGTATTTT.

The chain employs TRBV20-1 and TRBJ2-7; D call uncertain. The V and J ends lost 4 bases and 7 bases respectively, with 11 bases between them. Germline values: CDR1 DFQATT, CDR2 SNEGSKA (reference sequence). CDR3 length: 11 residues. The CDR3 here is CSATNGLEQYF. CDR3 nucleotides: TGCAGTGCTACCAATGGGTTGGAGCAGTACTTC.

This clonotype was recorded a few times. The chain carries TRBV19 and TRBJ1-2, with D unresolved. With 4 bases removed from V and 7 bases from J, the gap between germline ends came to 10 bases. Germline V lookup: CDR1 LNHDA, CDR2 SQIVND (reference sequence). The CDR3 length is 12 residues. CDR3 sequence (DNA): TGTGCCAGTAGTAGACCGGACGGTGGCTACACCTTC. Amino acids: CASSRPDGGYTF.

This clonotype was detected only a few times. The chain links TRBV20-1 to TRBJ2-7; 12 bases are a match to TRBD2. The CDR3 is made up of 15 amino acids. Germline V gives CDR1 DFQATT, CDR2 SNEGSKA (reference sequence). Trimming cost V 3 bases and J 0 bases; bases outside gene matches: 3. The CDR3 DNA reads as TGCAGTGCTAGGACTAGCGGGAGTTACTCCTACGAGCAGTACTTC. Amino acid sequence: CSARTSGSYSYEQYF.

The sample holds a few counts of this clonotype. This rearrangement joins TRBV5-1 to TRBJ2-1; 12 positions agree with TRBD2. This CDR3 spans 16 amino acids. Germline V gene lookup returns CDR1 SGHRS and CDR2 YFSETQ. With 5 bases clipped from V and 4 bases from J, the junction kept 7 bases outside the gene matches. CDR3: CASSPTSGGDYNEQFF. The CDR3 bases are TGCGCCAGCAGTCCGACTAGCGGGGGCGATTACAATGAGCAGTTCTTC.

This clonotype was counted between two and nine times. Because it lacks the conserved phenylalanine or tryptophan at the end, this CDR3 is likely a read error. The rearrangement uses TRBV10-3 and TRBJ2-7, with 10 bases aligning to TRBD2. The trim removed 0 bases at V and 2 bases at J, leaving 4 bases unmatched. The CDR3 covers 16 residues. The germline V gene encodes CDR1 ENHRY and CDR2 SYGVKD. DNA for the CDR3: TGTGCCATCAGTGAGTCGCCTAGCGGGGGAGCCTACGAGCAGTACCTC. Translating it yields CAISESPSGGAYEQYL.

V is TRBV6-6 and J is TRBJ2-5, with D possibly being TRBD2 (5 bases). CDR3 length: 13 amino acids. Germline CDR1 is MNHNY and CDR2 is SVGAGI (reference sequence). Deletions cut 7 bases from V and 10 bases from J, with 19 bases between. The CDR3 reads CASTSDLAEVQYF. The CDR3 nucleotides read TGTGCCAGCACCTCGGACCTCGCGGAGGTCCAGTACTTC.

This clonotype was detected many times. The chain is built from TRBV5-6 and TRBJ2-5; D is uncertain. Germline V CDR1 and CDR2: SGHDT, YYEEEE. Trimming removed 4 bases from V and 1 base from J, with 8 bases in between. The CDR3 is made up of 13 amino acids. Here the CDR3 DNA reads TGTGCCAGCAGCGGTGGGCTCCAAGAGACCCAGTACTTC. Translated: CASSGGLQETQYF.

This clonotype was picked up a small number of times. The chain combines TRBV6-5 with TRBJ2-1; D call uncertain. The V and J ends lost 6 bases and 4 bases respectively, with 7 bases between them. Germline V gene sequence: CDR1 MNHEY, CDR2 SVGAGI. This CDR3 is built from 12 residues. The CDR3: CASRHQYNEQFF. DNA for the CDR3: TGTGCCAGCAGGCATCAATACAATGAGCAGTTCTTC.

In its sample, this clonotype was seen many times. The chain joins TRBV6-2 or TRBV6-3 to TRBJ2-3, with D perhaps given as TRBD1 or TRBD2 (5 bases each). Germline assignment: CDR1 MNHEY and CDR2 SVGEGT. V was shortened by 6 bases and J by 6 bases, with 13 bases between the two germline ends. The CDR3 has 13 amino acids. This CDR3 reads CASSLGPADTQYF. The CDR3, as DNA: TGTGCCAGCAGCCTGGGACCTGCGGATACGCAGTATTTT.

The chain employs TRBV27 and TRBJ1-2, with D perhaps matching TRBD1 (6 bases). The germline V gene has CDR1 MNHEY and CDR2 SMNVEV (reference sequence). This CDR3 is built from 15 residues. The V end lost 6 bases, the J end lost 6 bases, and 20 bases lay between the germline ends. The CDR3 here is CASRPFDRPSDGYTF. CDR3 sequence (DNA): TGTGCCAGCAGACCATTCGACAGGCCTAGTGATGGCTACACCTTC.

This chain connects TRBV18 to TRBJ1-1, with TRBD1 matching 7 bases. Per the germline V gene, CDR1 is KGHSH and CDR2 is LQKENI. This CDR3 contains 13 residues. Germline trimming cut 8 bases from V and 5 bases from J; bases unmatched to any gene: 8. As DNA, the CDR3 is TGTGCCAGCACAGAGACAGGGCGGACTGAAGCTTTCTTT. Translation: CASTETGRTEAFF.

The chain has TRBV20-1 and TRBJ1-1; tentatively, D is TRBD1 (5 bases). Germline V gene lookup returns CDR1 DFQATT and CDR2 SNEGSKA (reference sequence). V dropped 0 bases and J dropped 10 bases, with 15 bases sitting between them. This CDR3 spans 13 amino acids. CDR3 residues: CSARDGVGRGAFF. CDR3 DNA: TGCAGTGCTAGAGATGGGGTGGGACGCGGAGCTTTCTTT.

There are a few counts of this clonotype. The chain recombines TRBV9 with TRBJ2-5; D uncertain. The J call may be wrong; the DNA end is better matched by TRBJ2-7. Germline-derived CDR1 and CDR2 are SGDLS and YYNGEE. The CDR3 totals 13 residues. The CDR3 DNA follows: TGTGCCAGCAGCGTAGCTGCAGCTTCCGAGCAGTACTTC. Translated, it gives CASSVAAASEQYF.